This TCR beta chain was obtained from a study of T cells after posttransplantation cyclophosphamide. Broader study findings: Recipient CMV seropositivity and CMV reactivation strongly tracked TRB clonality. Blood and skin or GI T cell repertoires showed limited TRB overlap.

Clones were read by immunoSEQ multiplex PCR, and TCRdb kept only the in-frame ones, dropping some. The sample carries about 8,000 clones, approximately 92% recorded once. Concerning this clone itself: Its antigen is unknown.

Germline loops: CDR1 LNHDA, CDR2 SQIVND (reference sequence). This CDR3 region has 14 residues. The J segment lost 1 base and the V segment lost 3 bases, leaving 2 bases of the junction unmatched. The related graft donor's blood sample was taken on the day of bone marrow donation. This clonotype was sampled from a woman between 50 and 59 years old in good health and a related stem cell transplant donor. Source material: CD4+ T cells sorted from blood. V and J are TRBV19 and TRBJ2-7; 8 bases fit TRBD1. CDR3 sequence: CASSMDRESYEQYF. The CDR3 DNA sequence: TGTGCCAGTAGTATGGACAGGGAGTCCTACGAGCAGTACTTC.